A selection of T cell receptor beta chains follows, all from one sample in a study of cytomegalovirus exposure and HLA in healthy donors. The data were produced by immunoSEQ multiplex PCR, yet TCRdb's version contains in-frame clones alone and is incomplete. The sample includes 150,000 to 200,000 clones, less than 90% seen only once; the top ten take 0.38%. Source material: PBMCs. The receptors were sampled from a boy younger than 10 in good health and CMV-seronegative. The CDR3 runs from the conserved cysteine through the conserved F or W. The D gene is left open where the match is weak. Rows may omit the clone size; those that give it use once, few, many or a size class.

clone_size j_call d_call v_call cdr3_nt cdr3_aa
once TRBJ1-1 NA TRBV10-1 TGCGCCAGCAGTGGCCGGGCCCTTAACGGGGTCGTCACTGAAGCTTTCTTT CASSGRALNGVVTEAFF
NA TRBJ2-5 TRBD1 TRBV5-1 TGCGCCAGCAGCTTCCGGGACAGGGATCAAGAGACCCAGTACTTC CASSFRDRDQETQYF
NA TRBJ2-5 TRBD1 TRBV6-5 TGTGCCAGCAGGGGGGGACAGGAGGAAGAGACCCAGTACTTC CASRGGQEEETQYF
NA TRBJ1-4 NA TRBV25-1 TGTGCCAGCAGTGTACTCGGGGACACCTCGAAACTGTTTTTT CASSVLGDTSKLFF
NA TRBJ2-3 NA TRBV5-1 TGCGCCAGCAGCTTGGGACGGGAGTTAGATACGCAGTATTTT CASSLGRELDTQYF
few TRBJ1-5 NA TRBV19 TGTGCCAGTAGTATAGAGCCGGGATCTAGCAATCAGCCCCAGCATTTT CASSIEPGSSNQPQHF
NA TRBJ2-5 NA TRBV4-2 TGTGCCAGCAGCCAAGGGGGGCGCCAAGAGACCCAGTACTTC CASSQGGRQETQYF
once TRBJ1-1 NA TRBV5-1 TGCGCCAGCAGCTTAGGCGGCCGGTCCGCTGAAGCTTTCTTT CASSLGGRSAEAFF
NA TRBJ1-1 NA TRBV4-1 TGCGCCAGCAGCCAAGATTGGGCAGATTTGAACACTGAAGCTTTCTTT CASSQDWADLNTEAFF
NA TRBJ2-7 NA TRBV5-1 TGCGCCAGCAGCTTGGACAGCCTAGGGAGTCCCTACGAGCAGTACTTC CASSLDSLGSPYEQYF
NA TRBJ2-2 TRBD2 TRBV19 TGTGCCAGCAGCGGGAGCGCCGGGGAGCTGTTTTTT CASSGSAGELFF
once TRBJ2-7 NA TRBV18 TGTGCCAGCTCACCACCCGGGGAGCCTAACTCCTACGAGCAGTACTTC CASSPPGEPNSYEQYF
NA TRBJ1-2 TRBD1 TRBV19 TGTGCCAGTAGGAGCCGCGGAGACAGGGCCTATGGCTACACCTTC CASRSRGDRAYGYTF
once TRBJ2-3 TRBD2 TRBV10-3 TGTGCCATCAGCTCAGGGAGTCCGGGACTAGGTTTCTCCACAGATACGCAGTATTTT CAISSGSPGLGFSTDTQYF
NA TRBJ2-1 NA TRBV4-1 TGCGCCAGCAGCCAAGTTGCCGGGACACATACCTACAATGAGCAGTTCTTC CASSQVAGTHTYNEQFF
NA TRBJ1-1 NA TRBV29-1 TGCAGCGGGGACTGGGGGGGGGCTTTCTTT CSGDWGGAFF
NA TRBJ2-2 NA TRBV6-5 TGTGCCAGCAGTTACCCTACAGGGCATGGCACCGGGGAGCTGTTTTTT CASSYPTGHGTGELFF
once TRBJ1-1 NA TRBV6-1 TGTGCCAGCAGTGAATCGTTCTTTACTGCTGAAGCTTTCTTT CASSESFFTAEAFF
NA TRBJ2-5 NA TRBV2 TGTGCCAGCAGGGGGACTCAGGGAGAGACCCAGTACTTC CASRGTQGETQYF
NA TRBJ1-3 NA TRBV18 TGTGCCAGCTCACCCGACATAAGCTCTGGAAACACCATATATTTT CASSPDISSGNTIYF
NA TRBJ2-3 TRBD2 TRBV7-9 TGTGCCAGCAGGTTTAGCGGGAGCCCTGGAGATACGCAGTATTTT CASRFSGSPGDTQYF
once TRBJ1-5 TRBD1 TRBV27 TGTGCCAGCGGGCCCGGGACAGGGACCCAGCCCCAGCATTTT CASGPGTGTQPQHF
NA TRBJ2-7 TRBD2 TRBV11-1 TGTGCCAGCAGCCCGACTAGCGGGAGTGAGTCCGAGCAGTACTTC CASSPTSGSESEQYF
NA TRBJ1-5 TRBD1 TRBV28 TGTGCCAGCAGCTGGGGACAGTATAGCAATCAGCCCCAGCATTTT CASSWGQYSNQPQHF
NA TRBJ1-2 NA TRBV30 TGTGCCTGGAGTTTCCAGGCGACTAACTATGGCTACACCTTC CAWSFQATNYGYTF
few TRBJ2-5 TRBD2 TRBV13 TGTGCCAGCAGCTGGAGGGGACTACCTCAAGAGACCCAGTACTTC CASSWRGLPQETQYF
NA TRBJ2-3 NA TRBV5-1 TGCGCCAGCAGCTGGGCTGGGAGGACAAGCACAGATACGCAGTATTTT CASSWAGRTSTDTQYF
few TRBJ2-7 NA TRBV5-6 TGTGCCAGCAGCTTGAGAAGGGGTGGCGAGCAGTACTTC CASSLRRGGEQYF
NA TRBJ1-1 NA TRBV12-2 TGTGCAAGTCGCTTAGAGAGTGAGGGGAACACTGAAGCTTTCTTT CASRLESEGNTEAFF
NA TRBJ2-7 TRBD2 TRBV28 TGTGCCAGCAGTTTCACAATTACCGGACTAGCTTTAACCTACGAGCAGTACTTC CASSFTITGLALTYEQYF
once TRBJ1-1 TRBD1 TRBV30 TGTGCCTGGGAGAAGGAAAGCAGGGGGACTGAAGCTTTCTTT CAWEKESRGTEAFF
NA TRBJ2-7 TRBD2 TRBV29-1 TGCAGCGTTGAAGTTAGCGGGAAGATCCCCCACGAGCAGTACTTC CSVEVSGKIPHEQYF
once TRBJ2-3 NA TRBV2 TGTGCCAGCGGAGCGAGGACTAGCACAGATACGCAGTATTTT CASGARTSTDTQYF
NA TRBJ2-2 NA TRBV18 TGTGCCAGCTCACCACTACAGGGATCGGACACCGGGGAGCTGTTTTTT CASSPLQGSDTGELFF
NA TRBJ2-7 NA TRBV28 TGTGCCAGCAGTTTTTTGGAGGGGGCGTCTTACGAGCAGTACTTC CASSFLEGASYEQYF
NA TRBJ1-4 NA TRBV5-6 TGTGCCAGCAGCTTGGAGGGGGTGAGGGAAAAACTGTTTTTT CASSLEGVREKLFF
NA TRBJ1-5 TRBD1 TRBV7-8 TGTGCCAGCAGCTTCAGGGGGCTGGGCAATCAGCCCCAGCATTTT CASSFRGLGNQPQHF
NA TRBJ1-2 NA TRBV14 TGTGCCAGCAGCCAAGGTTATGGGGGGGCGGATGGCTACACCTTC CASSQGYGGADGYTF
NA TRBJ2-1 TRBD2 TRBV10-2 TGCGCCAGCAGTTCCGGGACTAGCGGGACCGGCTCCTACAATGAGCAGTTCTTC CASSSGTSGTGSYNEQFF
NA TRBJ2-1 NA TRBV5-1 TGCGCCAGCAGCTCCCCCGGGGGGTACAGGGAGGCCTACAATGAGCAGTTCTTC CASSSPGGYREAYNEQFF
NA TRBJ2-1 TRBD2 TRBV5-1 TGCGCCAGCAGCTTGACGGGAGGGACGAGAGAGCAGTTCTTC CASSLTGGTREQFF
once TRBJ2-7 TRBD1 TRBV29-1 TGCAGCGTTGCGACAGGGGGGACCTACGAGCAGTACTTC CSVATGGTYEQYF
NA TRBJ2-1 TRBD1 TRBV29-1 TGCTGCGTCCGGGACAGGGGGCTCAATGAGCAGTTCTTC CCVRDRGLNEQFF
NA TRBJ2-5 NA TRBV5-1 TGCGCCAGCAGCTTGGGGGCAGTTCAAGAGACCCAGTACTTC CASSLGAVQETQYF
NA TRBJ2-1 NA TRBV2 TGTGCCAGCAGTGAAGTGCTAAGGAGGACGTACTACAATGAGCAGTTCTTC CASSEVLRRTYYNEQFF
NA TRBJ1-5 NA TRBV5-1 TGCGCCAGCAGCTACTTTGAGGAAGTGGGTAATCAGCCCCAGCATTTT CASSYFEEVGNQPQHF
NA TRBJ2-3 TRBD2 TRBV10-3 TGTGCCATCAGGAGTGGCGCGGGAGCCACAGATACGCAGTATTTT CAIRSGAGATDTQYF
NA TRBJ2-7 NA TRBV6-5 TGTGCCAGCAGTGTCGGGTCCTACGAGCAGTACTTC CASSVGSYEQYF
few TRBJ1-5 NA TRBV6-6 TGTGCCAGCACTGGGGCGAATCAGCCCCAGCATTTT CASTGANQPQHF
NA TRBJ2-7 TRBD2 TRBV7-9 TGTGCCAGCAGCGTATCCGGGCTAGCGGGAGCAAGATACGAGCAGTACTTC CASSVSGLAGARYEQYF
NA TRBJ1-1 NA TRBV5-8 TGTGCCAGCAGCTGGAGCCGGGGGGGGTACACTGAAGCTTTCTTT CASSWSRGGYTEAFF
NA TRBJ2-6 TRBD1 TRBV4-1 TGCGCCAGCAGCCAAGGAGACAGGGTCTCTGGGGCCAACGTCCTGACTTTC CASSQGDRVSGANVLTF
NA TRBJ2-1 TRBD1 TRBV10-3 TGTGCCAGTTTGGGGGCGGGACAGGGTCTTAATGAGCAGTTCTTC CASLGAGQGLNEQFF
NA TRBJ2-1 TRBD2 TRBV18 TGTGCCAGCTCACCCCCCGGGAGCGGGAGAGACAATGAGCAGTTCTTC CASSPPGSGRDNEQFF
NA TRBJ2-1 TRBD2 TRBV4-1 TGCGCCAGCAGCCAAGACGGGGGGGGCGCGGCAAATGAGCAGTTCTTC CASSQDGGGAANEQFF
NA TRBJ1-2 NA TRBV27 TGTGCCAGCAGTTTACGGGCTCGACAGGACCGAAACTATGGCTACACCTTC CASSLRARQDRNYGYTF
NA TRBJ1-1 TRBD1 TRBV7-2 TGTGCCAGCAGCTTTTTCGGGACAGGGGGACCGACCGATACTGAAGCTTTCTTT CASSFFGTGGPTDTEAFF
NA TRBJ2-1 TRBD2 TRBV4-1 TGCGCCAGCAGCCATGGAAGCGGGAGGTCCTACAATGAGCAGTTCTTC CASSHGSGRSYNEQFF
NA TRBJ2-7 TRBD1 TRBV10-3 TGTGCCATCAGGCAGGGGGAGAAAATCAACGAGCAGTACTTC CAIRQGEKINEQYF
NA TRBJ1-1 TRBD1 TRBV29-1 TGCAGCGTTGAAGAGCTTGGACAGGGTAACACTGAAGCTTTCTTT CSVEELGQGNTEAFF